The T cell receptor (beta chain) described here comes from a study of cytomegalovirus exposure and HLA in healthy donors. Study results and caveats: Across donors, presence/absence analyses took sequencing depth to be roughly uniform.

Details on this clone: Its target is not known.

The CDR3 is 15 amino acids. V lost 4 bases and J 0 bases, leaving 11 bases between the germline ends. The V gene's germline CDR1 is MGHRA and CDR2 YSYEKL. The PCR ran on 60 Vbeta and 13 Jbeta primers. The data were produced by immunoSEQ multiplex PCR, yet TCRdb's version contains in-frame clones alone and is incomplete. The table records 60,000 to 70,000 clones, 78% of them present only once. The sequenced material came from PBMCs. The source is a man between 18 and 29 years old in good health and CMV-seropositive. The chain links TRBV4-1 to TRBJ2-3; maybe TRBD1 (6 bases). CDR3 bases: TGCGCCAGCAGCCCCCGGGACACCAGCACAGATACGCAGTATTTT. Its translation is CASSPRDTSTDTQYF.